The 19 T cell receptor beta chains in this list originate from one sample, sequenced in a study of T cell responses to AZD1222 COVID-19 vaccine. Sequenced by immunoSEQ multiplex PCR; TCRdb stores in-frame clones only, minus some. In the table there are roughly 150,000 clones, 90% of which are singletons. The material was peripheral blood, obtained 28 days after the second AZD1222 dose. Source of these receptors: an adult who received the AZD1222 COVID-19 vaccine.

The gene calls are TRBV2 and TRBJ1-4; D ambiguous. This CDR3 region has 14 residues. Per germline, CDR1 SNHLY and CDR2 FYNNEI. V dropped 3 bases and J dropped 6 bases, with 11 bases sitting between them. The DNA of the CDR3 is TGTGCCAGCAGTGAGGGCCGGTCCTATGAAAAACTGTTTTTT. Translation: CASSEGRSYEKLFF.

The chain joins TRBV27 to TRBJ2-1; the D is unclear. V was shortened by 6 bases and J by 0 bases, with 18 bases between the two germline ends. The CDR3 has 17 amino acids. Germline-derived CDR1 and CDR2 are MNHEY and SMNVEV (reference sequence). The CDR3 loop is CASRTHLGSGSYNEQFF. The DNA for the CDR3 is TGTGCCAGCAGGACACACCTAGGGTCCGGCTCCTACAATGAGCAGTTCTTC.

The CDR3 protein is CAWSILTGGGYGYTF. The CDR3 nucleotides are TGTGCCTGGAGTATCCTAACAGGGGGCGGCTATGGCTACACCTTC. V gene TRBV30 combines with J gene TRBJ1-2, with 9 nucleotides matching TRBD1. The V and J ends lost 2 bases and 4 bases, in that order; junction bases with no gene match: 8. This CDR3 spans 15 amino acids. Germline V CDR1 and CDR2: GTSNPN, SVGIG (reference sequence).

This chain links TRBV2 with TRBJ1-5; D unresolved. The germline V gene encodes CDR1 SNHLY and CDR2 FYNNEI. The V and J ends lost 1 base and 5 bases respectively, with 9 bases between them. This CDR3 region has 14 residues. The CDR3 bases are TGTGCCAGCAGTGAAGTTCCCCGATATCAGCCCCAGCATTTT. Residues: CASSEVPRYQPQHF. The complete variable domain, with remaining parts taken from reference TRBV2 and TRBJ1-5, reads EPEVTQTPSHQVTQMGQEVILRCVPISNHLYFYWYRQILGQKVEFLVSFYNNEISEKSEIFDDQFSVERPDGSNFTLKIRSTKLEDSAMYFCASSEVPRYQPQHFGDGTRLSIL.

The chain combines TRBV12-5 with TRBJ2-3, with D unclear. Germline CDR1 LGHNT, CDR2 FRNRAP. CDR3 size: 16 residues. The ends were cut back, 4 bases at V and 5 bases at J, with 19 bases in the middle. The CDR3 loop is CASGSGRTQVEDTQYF. CDR3 sequence (DNA): TGTGCTAGTGGTTCCGGCAGGACCCAGGTGGAAGATACGCAGTATTTT.

The chain recombines TRBV27 with TRBJ2-3; D is possibly TRBD2 (5 bases). CDR1 MNHEY and CDR2 SMNVEV come from the germline V gene (reference sequence). This CDR3 contains 14 residues. V gave up 8 bases and J gave up 1 base, with 13 bases separating them. CDR3 in DNA: TGTGCCAGCTCCATCTCAGCGGGCACAGATACGCAGTATTTT. Amino acids: CASSISAGTDTQYF.

The V gene is TRBV20-1, the J gene TRBJ2-1, with 9 positions matching TRBD2. This CDR3 is 11 amino acids long. Unmatched junction bases numbered 3, after V lost 3 bases and J lost 12 bases. From germline, CDR1 is DFQATT and CDR2 SNEGSKA (reference sequence). The CDR3 nucleotides read TGCAGTGCTAGTTATAGCGGGAGGCAGTTCTTC. This gives the protein CSASYSGRQFF.

The chain links TRBV5-4 to TRBJ1-5; no clear D. Trimming shortened V by 4 bases and J by 3 bases, and 14 bases separated the two germline ends. This CDR3 spans 15 amino acids. Looked up from germline, CDR1 is SGHNT and CDR2 is YYREEE (reference sequence). Here the CDR3 DNA reads TGTGCCAGCAGCCCAGGCCCCCGGGCCAATCAGCCCCAGCATTTT. Translating it yields CASSPGPRANQPQHF.

The rearrangement uses TRBV18 and TRBJ2-2, with D maybe TRBD1 (6 bases). V lost 0 bases and J lost 5, with 13 bases in between. Germline V gene data show CDR1 as KGHSH and CDR2 as LQKENI. This CDR3 region has 16 residues. CDR3 sequence (DNA): TGTGCCAGCTCACCACCACAGGGTGGGCGTACCGGGGAGCTGTTTTTT. Protein product: CASSPPQGGRTGELFF.

The chain has TRBV6-5 and TRBJ2-1, with unresolved D. V lost 6 bases, J lost 6 bases, and 15 bases lay in between. This CDR3 comprises 14 residues. Germline V lookup: CDR1 MNHEY, CDR2 SVGAGI. CDR3 residues: CASRTFRRLNEQFF. CDR3 in DNA: TGTGCCAGCAGAACCTTTCGCAGACTCAATGAGCAGTTCTTC.

CDR3: CASSLFPNTEAFF. DNA of the CDR3: TGTGCCAGCAGTTTATTCCCTAACACTGAAGCTTTCTTT. The V gene is TRBV6-2 or TRBV6-3, the J gene TRBJ1-1; D uncertain. This CDR3 contains 13 residues. Trimming stripped 4 bases from V and 2 bases from J, with 8 bases between. Germline CDR1 and CDR2: MNHEY and SVGEGT.

The chain is built from TRBV9 and TRBJ1-4, with TRBD1 identical over 7 bases. Germline V lookup: CDR1 SGDLS, CDR2 YYNGEE. CDR3 size: 16 residues. With V trimmed by 3 bases and J by 7 bases, 12 bases remained unmatched. CDR3 DNA: TGTGCCAGCAGCGCGGTGGGGACAGCCAGGGGTGAAAAACTGTTTTTT. Translated, it gives CASSAVGTARGEKLFF.

This clone is a singleton in its sample. Written as DNA, the CDR3 is TGTGCCAGCAGCCAACGGACAGGGTCTGGAAACACCATATATTTT. This gives the protein CASSQRTGSGNTIYF. The rearrangement joins TRBV3-1 (or the pseudogene TRBV3-2) to TRBJ1-3; 8 nucleotides align to TRBD1. The V and J ends lost 2 bases and 1 base, in that order; junction bases with no gene match: 1. The CDR3 is 15 amino acids. In germline, CDR1 is LGHDT, CDR2 YNNKEL (reference sequence).

The chain has TRBV6-6 and TRBJ2-3, with unresolved D. Trimming pared 0 bases from V and 2 bases from J, leaving 6 bases between. The CDR3 loop spans 14 amino acids. In germline, CDR1 is MNHNY, CDR2 SVGAGI (reference sequence). The CDR3 nucleotides read TGTGCCAGCAGTTACTCGGAGACCACAGATACGCAGTATTTT. Its translation is CASSYSETTDTQYF.

The J gene is TRBJ2-7, the V gene TRBV18, with D possibly matching TRBD2 (6 bases). Germline CDR1 KGHSH, CDR2 LQKENI. The CDR3 runs to 14 residues. V lost 0 bases and J 5 bases, leaving 11 bases between the germline ends. The CDR3 nucleotides are TGTGCCAGCTCACCACCGCGGGGCCGGGACGAGCAGTACTTC. Its translation: CASSPPRGRDEQYF. The variable domain in full, completed from reference TRBV18 and TRBJ2-7, reads NAGVMQNPRHLVRRRGQEARLRCSPMKGHSHVYWYRQLPEEGLKFMVYLQKENIIDESGMPKERFSAEFPKEGPSILRIQQVVRGDSAAYFCASSPPRGRDEQYFGPGTRLTVT.

In nucleotides, the CDR3 is TGTGCCTGGAGTGTCCGACAGGTCAACTATGGCTACACCTTC. Residues: CAWSVRQVNYGYTF. V usage is TRBV30 and J usage is TRBJ1-2; a weak D match, TRBD1 (6 bases). CDR3 length equals 14 residues. The germline gives CDR1 GTSNPN, CDR2 SVGIG (reference sequence). V was clipped by 0 bases and J by 2 bases, with 10 bases between them. Drawing the rest from reference TRBV30 and TRBJ1-2, the complete variable domain is SQTIHQWPATLVQPVGSPLSLECTVEGTSNPNLYWYRQAAGRGLQLLFYSVGIGQISSEVPQNLSASRPQDRQFILSSKKLLLSDSGFYLCAWSVRQVNYGYTFGSGTRLTVV.

V usage is TRBV5-1 and J usage is TRBJ2-4, with D perhaps TRBD1 or TRBD2 (7 bases each). V gave up 4 bases and J gave up 1 base, with 15 bases separating them. The CDR3 has 16 residues. Germline V lookup: CDR1 SGHRS, CDR2 YFSETQ. CDR3 residues: CASSASGGGAKNIQYF. The CDR3 nucleotides read TGCGCCAGCAGCGCCTCAGGGGGAGGGGCCAAAAACATTCAGTACTTC. Filled out from reference TRBV5-1 and TRBJ2-4, the complete variable domain reads KAGVTQTPRYLIKTRGQQVTLSCSPISGHRSVSWYQQTPGQGLQFLFEYFSETQRNKGNFPGRFSGRQFSNSRSEMNVSTLELGDSALYLCASSASGGGAKNIQYFGAGTRLSVL.

The chain links TRBV6-6 to TRBJ2-7; no clear D. The CDR3 runs to 14 residues. The V end was cut by 2 bases, the J end by 4 bases, with 12 bases between. Germline V gene data show CDR1 as MNHNY and CDR2 as SVGAGI (reference sequence). The CDR3 region is CASSYRAAKYEQYF. CDR3 bases: TGTGCCAGCAGTTACCGAGCAGCGAAGTACGAGCAGTACTTC.

V usage is TRBV28 and J usage is TRBJ2-1; D gene unclear. The V end lost 6 bases, the J end lost 10 bases, and 13 bases lay between the germline ends. Germline CDR1 MDHEN, CDR2 SYDVKM. The CDR3 is 12 amino acids. As DNA, the CDR3 is TGTGCCAGCAGGGAGATAAGCACAGAGCAGTTCTTC. It specifies CASREISTEQFF.